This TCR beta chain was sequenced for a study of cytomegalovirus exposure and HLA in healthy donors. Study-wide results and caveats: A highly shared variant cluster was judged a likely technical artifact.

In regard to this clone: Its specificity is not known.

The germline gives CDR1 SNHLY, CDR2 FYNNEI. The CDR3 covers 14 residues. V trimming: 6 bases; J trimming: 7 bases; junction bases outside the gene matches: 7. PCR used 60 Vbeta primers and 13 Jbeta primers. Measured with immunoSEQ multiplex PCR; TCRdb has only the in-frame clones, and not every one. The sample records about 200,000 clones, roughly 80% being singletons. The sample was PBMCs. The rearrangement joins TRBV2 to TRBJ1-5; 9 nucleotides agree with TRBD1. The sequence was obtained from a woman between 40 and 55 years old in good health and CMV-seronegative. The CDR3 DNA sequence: TGTGCCAGCAGCGGACAGGGGATGGACCAGCCCCAGCATTTT. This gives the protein CASSGQGMDQPQHF.